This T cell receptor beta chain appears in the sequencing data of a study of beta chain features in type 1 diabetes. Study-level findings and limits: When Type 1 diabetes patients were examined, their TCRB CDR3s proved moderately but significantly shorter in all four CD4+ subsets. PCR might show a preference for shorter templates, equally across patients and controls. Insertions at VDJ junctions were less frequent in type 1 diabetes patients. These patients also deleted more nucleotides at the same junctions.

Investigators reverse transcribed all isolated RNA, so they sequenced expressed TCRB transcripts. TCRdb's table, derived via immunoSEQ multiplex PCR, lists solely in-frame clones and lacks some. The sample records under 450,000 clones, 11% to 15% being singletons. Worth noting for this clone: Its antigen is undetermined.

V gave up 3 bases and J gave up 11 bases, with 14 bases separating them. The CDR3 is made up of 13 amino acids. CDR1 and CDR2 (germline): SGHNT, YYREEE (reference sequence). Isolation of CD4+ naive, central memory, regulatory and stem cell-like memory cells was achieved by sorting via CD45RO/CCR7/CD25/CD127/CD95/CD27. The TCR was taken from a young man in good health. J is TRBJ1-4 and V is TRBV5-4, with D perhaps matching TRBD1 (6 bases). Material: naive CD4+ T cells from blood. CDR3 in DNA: TGTGCCAGCAGCTCTTACAGGGAAGGCAAACTGTTTTTT. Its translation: CASSSYREGKLFF.